The clone carrying this T cell receptor beta chain appeared a few times. Its antigen is currently unknown. The sample comes from a study of human T cells and chemical hapten exposure. General study points: Donors' alopecia may make their immune response differ from healthy people's.

Trimming cost V 0 bases and J 1 base, with 12 bases left between them. In germline, CDR1 is MNHNS, CDR2 SASEGT. The CDR3 runs to 16 residues. Each CDR3 protein gets one entry after TCRdb re-called the RACE reads with MiXCR. The table shows 80,000 to 100,000 distinct CDR3 sequences, with roughly 7.1% occurring only once. This sample's time point: patch test 1, 2 weeks after DPC sensitization. The treatment here: therapeutic diphenylcyclopropenone sensitization with weekly scalp DPC. The rearrangement uses TRBV6-1 and TRBJ1-1; D gene ambiguous. This sequence was found in a woman between 25 and 40 years old with alopecia areata. Some clones in this sample may be carry-over from other donors' samples. This sample comprised whole blood, obtained in connection with sensitization to the hapten diphenylcyclopropenone (DPC). CDR3 sequence reads: CASSEALGRTNTEAFF. The CDR3 DNA is TGTGCCAGCAGTGAAGCGTTAGGCAGAACGAACACTGAAGCTTTCTTT.